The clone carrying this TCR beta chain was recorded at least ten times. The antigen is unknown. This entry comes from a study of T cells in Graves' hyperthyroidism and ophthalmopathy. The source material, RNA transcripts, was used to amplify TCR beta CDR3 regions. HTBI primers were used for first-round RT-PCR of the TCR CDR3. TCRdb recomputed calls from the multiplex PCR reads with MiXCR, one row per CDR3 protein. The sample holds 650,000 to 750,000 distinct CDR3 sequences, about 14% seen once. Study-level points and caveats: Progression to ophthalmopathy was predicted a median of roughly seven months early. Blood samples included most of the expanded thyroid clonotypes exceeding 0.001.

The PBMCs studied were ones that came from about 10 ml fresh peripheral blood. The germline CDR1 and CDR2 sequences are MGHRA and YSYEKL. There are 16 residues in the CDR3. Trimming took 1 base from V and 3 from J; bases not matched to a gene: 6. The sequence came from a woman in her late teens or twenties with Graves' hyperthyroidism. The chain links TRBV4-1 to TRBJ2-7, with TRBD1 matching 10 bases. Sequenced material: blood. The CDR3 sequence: CASSQAMTGGGYEQYF. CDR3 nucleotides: TGCGCCAGCAGCCAAGCCATGACAGGGGGCGGCTACGAGCAGTACTTC.